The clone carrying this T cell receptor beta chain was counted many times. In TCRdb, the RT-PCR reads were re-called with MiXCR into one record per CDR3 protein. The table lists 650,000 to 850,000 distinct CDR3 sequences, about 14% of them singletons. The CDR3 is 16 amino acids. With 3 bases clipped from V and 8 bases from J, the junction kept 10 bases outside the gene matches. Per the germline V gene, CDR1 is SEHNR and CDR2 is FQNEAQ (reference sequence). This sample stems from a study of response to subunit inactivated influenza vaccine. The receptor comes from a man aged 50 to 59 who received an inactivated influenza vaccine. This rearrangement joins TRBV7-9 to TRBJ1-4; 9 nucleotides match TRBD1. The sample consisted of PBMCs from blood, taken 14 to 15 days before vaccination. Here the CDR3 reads CASSLDRDRDREKLFF. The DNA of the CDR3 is TGTGCCAGCAGCTTGGACCGGGACAGGGATCGCGAAAAACTGTTTTTT.